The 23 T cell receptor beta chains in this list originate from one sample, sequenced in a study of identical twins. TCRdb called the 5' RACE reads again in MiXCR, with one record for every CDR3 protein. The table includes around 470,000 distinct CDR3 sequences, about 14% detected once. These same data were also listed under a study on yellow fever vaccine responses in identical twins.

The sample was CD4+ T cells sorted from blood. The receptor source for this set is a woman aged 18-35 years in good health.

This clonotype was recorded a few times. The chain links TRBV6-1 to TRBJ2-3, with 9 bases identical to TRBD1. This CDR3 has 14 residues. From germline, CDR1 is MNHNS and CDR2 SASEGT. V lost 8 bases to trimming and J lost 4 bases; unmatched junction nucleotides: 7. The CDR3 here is CASHRDRVADTQYF. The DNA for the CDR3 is TGTGCCAGCCACCGGGACAGGGTGGCAGATACGCAGTATTTT.

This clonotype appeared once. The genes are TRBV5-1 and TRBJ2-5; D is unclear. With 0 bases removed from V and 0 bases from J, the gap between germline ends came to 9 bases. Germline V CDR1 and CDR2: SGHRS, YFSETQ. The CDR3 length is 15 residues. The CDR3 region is CASSLGQTHQETQYF. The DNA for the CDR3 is TGCGCCAGCAGCTTGGGGCAGACCCACCAAGAGACCCAGTACTTC. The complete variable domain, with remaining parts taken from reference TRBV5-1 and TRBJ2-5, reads KAGVTQTPRYLIKTRGQQVTLSCSPISGHRSVSWYQQTPGQGLQFLFEYFSETQRNKGNFPGRFSGRQFSNSRSEMNVSTLELGDSALYLCASSLGQTHQETQYFGPGTRLLVL.

The CDR3 bases are TGTGCCAGCAGCAGGGAGTGGACAGGTTTCGGAGGGAACAGCTACGAGCAGTACTTC. Its protein product is CASSREWTGFGGNSYEQYF. The chain uses TRBV4-2 and TRBJ2-7, with TRBD1 as a possible D gene (7 bases). The V gene lost 5 bases and the J gene lost 3 bases, with 29 bases spanning the gap. The germline V gene has CDR1 LGHNA and CDR2 YNFKEQ. CDR3 length: 19 residues.

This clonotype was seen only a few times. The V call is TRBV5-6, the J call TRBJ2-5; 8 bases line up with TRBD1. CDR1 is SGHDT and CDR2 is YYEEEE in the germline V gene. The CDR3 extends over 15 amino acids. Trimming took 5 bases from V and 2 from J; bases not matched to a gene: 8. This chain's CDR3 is CASSELGQEQETQYF. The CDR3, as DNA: TGTGCCAGCAGTGAATTGGGACAGGAACAAGAGACCCAGTACTTC.

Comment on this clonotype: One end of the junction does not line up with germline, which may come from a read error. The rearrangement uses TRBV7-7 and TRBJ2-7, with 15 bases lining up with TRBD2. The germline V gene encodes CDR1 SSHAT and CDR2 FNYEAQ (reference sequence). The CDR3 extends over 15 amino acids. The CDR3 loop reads CASSRGLAGGYEQYF. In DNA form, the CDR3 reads TGTGCTAGCAGCCGAGGACTAGCGGGAGGGTACGAGCAGTACTTC. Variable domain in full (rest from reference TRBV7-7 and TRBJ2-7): GAGVSQSPRYKVTKRGQDVTLRCDPISSHATLYWYQQALGQGPEFLTYFNYEAQPDKSGLPSDRFSAERPEGSISTLTIQRTEQRDSAMYRCASSRGLAGGYEQYFGPGTRLTVT.

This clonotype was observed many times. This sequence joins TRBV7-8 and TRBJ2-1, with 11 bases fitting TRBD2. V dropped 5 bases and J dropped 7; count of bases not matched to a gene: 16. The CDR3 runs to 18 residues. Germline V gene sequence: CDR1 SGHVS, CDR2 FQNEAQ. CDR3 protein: CASSPRLAGKGKGNEQFF. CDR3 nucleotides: TGTGCCAGCAGCCCCCGACTAGCGGGAAAAGGGAAAGGGAATGAGCAGTTCTTC.

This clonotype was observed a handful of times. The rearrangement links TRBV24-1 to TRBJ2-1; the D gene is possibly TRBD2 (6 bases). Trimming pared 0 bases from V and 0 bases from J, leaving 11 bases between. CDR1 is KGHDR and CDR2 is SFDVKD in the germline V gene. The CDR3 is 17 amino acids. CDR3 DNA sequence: TGTGCCACCAGTGATTTGAGCGCGGGGAGCTCCTACAATGAGCAGTTCTTC. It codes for CATSDLSAGSSYNEQFF.

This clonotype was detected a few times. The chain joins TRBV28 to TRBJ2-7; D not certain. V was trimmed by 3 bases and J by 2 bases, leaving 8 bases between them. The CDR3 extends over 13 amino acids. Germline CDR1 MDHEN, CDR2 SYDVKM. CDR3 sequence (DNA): TGTGCCAGCAGTTTGCAAACCCCCTACGAGCAGTACTTC. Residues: CASSLQTPYEQYF.

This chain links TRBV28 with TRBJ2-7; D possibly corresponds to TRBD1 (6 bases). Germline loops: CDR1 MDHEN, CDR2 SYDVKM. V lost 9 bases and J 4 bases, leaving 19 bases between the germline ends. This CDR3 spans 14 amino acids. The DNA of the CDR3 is TGTGCCAGACACAAAGACAGGTCCAGGTACGAGCAGTACTTC. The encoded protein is CARHKDRSRYEQYF.

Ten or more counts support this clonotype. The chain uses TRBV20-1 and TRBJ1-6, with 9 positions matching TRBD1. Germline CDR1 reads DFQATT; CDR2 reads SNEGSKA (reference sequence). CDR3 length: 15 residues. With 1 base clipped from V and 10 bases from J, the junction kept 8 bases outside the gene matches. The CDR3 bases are TGCAGTGCTAGAGTAGGGACAGGGACCTCCTCACCCCTCCACTTT. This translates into CSARVGTGTSSPLHF.

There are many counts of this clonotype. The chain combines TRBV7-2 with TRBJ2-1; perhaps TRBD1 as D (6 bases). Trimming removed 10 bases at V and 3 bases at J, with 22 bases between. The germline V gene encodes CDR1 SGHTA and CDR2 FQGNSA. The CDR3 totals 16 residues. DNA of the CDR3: TGTGCCACCCAAGACTTAACCGGGACAAACTACAATGAGCAGTTCTTC. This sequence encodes CATQDLTGTNYNEQFF. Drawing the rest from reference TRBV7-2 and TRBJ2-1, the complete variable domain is GAGVSQSPSNKVTEKGKDVELRCDPISGHTALYWYRQSLGQGLEFLIYFQGNSAPDKSGLPSDRFSAERTGGSVSTLTIQRTQQEDSAVYLCATQDLTGTNYNEQFFGPGTRLTVL.

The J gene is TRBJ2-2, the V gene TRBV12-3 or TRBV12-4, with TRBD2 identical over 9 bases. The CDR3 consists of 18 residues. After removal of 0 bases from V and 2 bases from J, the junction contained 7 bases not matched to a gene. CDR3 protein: CASSLALRGLANTGELFF. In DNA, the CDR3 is TGTGCCAGCAGTTTAGCTCTTAGGGGACTAGCAAACACCGGGGAGCTGTTTTTT.

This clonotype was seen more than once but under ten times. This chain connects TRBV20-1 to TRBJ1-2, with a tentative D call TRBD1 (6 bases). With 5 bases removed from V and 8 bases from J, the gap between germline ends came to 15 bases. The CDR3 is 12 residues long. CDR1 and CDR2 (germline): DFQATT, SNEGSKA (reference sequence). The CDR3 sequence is CSAVGGGDGYTF. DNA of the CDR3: TGCAGTGCTGTTGGAGGGGGGGACGGCTACACCTTC.

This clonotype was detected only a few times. CDR3 loop: CASSPPLRNEQFF. CDR3 nucleotides: TGTGCCAGCAGCCCGCCCTTGAGGAATGAGCAGTTCTTC. V is TRBV12-3 or TRBV12-4 and J is TRBJ2-1, with unresolved D. This CDR3 contains 13 residues. The V end lost 6 bases, the J end lost 7 bases, and 13 bases lay between the germline ends.

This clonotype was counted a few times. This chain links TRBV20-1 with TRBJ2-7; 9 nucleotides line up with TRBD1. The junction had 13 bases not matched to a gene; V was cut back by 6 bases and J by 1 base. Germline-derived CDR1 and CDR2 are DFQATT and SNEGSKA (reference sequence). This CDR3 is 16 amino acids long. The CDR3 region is CSAPKPGTGLSYEQYF. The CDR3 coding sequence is TGCAGTGCCCCAAAGCCCGGGACAGGGTTATCCTACGAGCAGTACTTC.

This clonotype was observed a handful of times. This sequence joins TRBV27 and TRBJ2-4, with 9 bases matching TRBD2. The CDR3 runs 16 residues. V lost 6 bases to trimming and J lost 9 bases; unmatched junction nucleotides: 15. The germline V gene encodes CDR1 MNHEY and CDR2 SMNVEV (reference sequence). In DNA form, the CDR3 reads TGTGCCAGCAGCTTGGGCCTAGCGGGGACTTTAGGCATTCAGTACTTC. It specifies CASSLGLAGTLGIQYF.

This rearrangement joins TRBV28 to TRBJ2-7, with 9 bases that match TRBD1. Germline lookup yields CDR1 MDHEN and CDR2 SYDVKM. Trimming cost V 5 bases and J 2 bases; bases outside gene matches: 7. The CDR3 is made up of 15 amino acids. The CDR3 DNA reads TGTGCCAGCAGTCAATCACAGGGGGCGACCTACGAGCAGTACTTC. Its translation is CASSQSQGATYEQYF.

The CDR3 loop reads CASSEQGQGWINEQFF. The DNA for the CDR3 is TGTGCCAGCAGTGAACAGGGACAGGGTTGGATCAATGAGCAGTTCTTC. The chain is built from TRBV25-1 and TRBJ2-1; 9 bases are shared with TRBD1. From germline, CDR1 is MGHDK and CDR2 SYGVNS. The CDR3 extends over 16 amino acids. The ends lost 2 bases at V and 6 bases at J; junction bases unmatched: 8.

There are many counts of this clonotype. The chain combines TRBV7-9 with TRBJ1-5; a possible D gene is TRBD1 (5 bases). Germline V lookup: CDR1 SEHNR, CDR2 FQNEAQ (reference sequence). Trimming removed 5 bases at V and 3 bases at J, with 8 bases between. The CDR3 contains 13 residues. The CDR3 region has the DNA TGTGCCAGCAGCCAAGGGACCAATCAGCCCCAGCATTTT. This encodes CASSQGTNQPQHF.

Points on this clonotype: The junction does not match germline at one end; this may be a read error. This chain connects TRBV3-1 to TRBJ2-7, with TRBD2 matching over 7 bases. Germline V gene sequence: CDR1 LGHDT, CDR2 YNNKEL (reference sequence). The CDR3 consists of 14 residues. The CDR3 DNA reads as TGTGCCAGCAGCCAAGATCTAGCGGCCCTGTCTGTAGACTTC. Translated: CASSQDLAALSVDF.

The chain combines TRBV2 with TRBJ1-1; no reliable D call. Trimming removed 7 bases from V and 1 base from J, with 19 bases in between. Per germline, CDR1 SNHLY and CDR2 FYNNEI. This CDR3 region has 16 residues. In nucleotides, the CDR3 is TGTGCCAGCACCCCAACCCCGGTCGGTGGGAACACTGAAGCTTTCTTT. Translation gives CASTPTPVGGNTEAFF.

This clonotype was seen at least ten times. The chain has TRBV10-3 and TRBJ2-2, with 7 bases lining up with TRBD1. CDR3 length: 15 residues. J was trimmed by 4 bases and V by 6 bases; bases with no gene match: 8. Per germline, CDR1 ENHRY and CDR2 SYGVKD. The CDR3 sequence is CAIREATGATGELFF. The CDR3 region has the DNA TGTGCCATCAGAGAAGCCACAGGGGCCACCGGGGAGCTGTTTTTT.

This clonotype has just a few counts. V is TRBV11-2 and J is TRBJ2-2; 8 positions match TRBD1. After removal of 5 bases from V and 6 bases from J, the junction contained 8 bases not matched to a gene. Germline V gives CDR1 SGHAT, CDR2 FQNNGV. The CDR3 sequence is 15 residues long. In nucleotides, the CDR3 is TGTGCCAGCAGCATCGGACAGGGTCTCGCCGGGGAGCTGTTTTTT. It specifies CASSIGQGLAGELFF. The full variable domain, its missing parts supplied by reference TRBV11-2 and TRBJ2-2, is EAGVAQSPRYKIIEKRQSVAFWCNPISGHATLYWYQQILGQGPKLLIQFQNNGVVDDSQLPKDRFSAERLKGVDSTLKIQPAKLEDSAVYLCASSIGQGLAGELFFGEGSRLTVL.